This is a list of T cell receptor beta chains from one sample in a study of metastatic and nonmetastatic thyroid tumors. TCRdb re-clonotyped the PCR reads through MiXCR. In the table there are about 35,000 clones, under 40% of which are singletons. The sample taken for sequencing was tumor tissue. These receptors all stem from a female donor with papillary thyroid cancer or a benign thyroid nodule (not recorded which). Some clones in this sample may be carry-over from other donors' samples. CDR3s include the opening cysteine and the closing phenylalanine or tryptophan. D genes are given only for firm matches. Some rows mark clone size as missing; the rest say once, few, many or name a class of expanded clone.

size | D | J | V | DNA | CDR3
- | TRBD2 | TRBJ2-2 | TRBV20-1 | TGCAGTGCGAGACGCGGGGGGGCCGGGGAGCTGTTTTTT | CSARRGGAGELFF
- | - | TRBJ1-1 | TRBV19 | TGTGCCAGTAGTATACACAGGGATATCACTGAAGCTTTCTTT | CASSIHRDITEAFF
few | TRBD1 | TRBJ1-6 | TRBV6-1 | TGTGCCAGCAGGGCCGGGACAGGGGTACCCCTCCACTTT | CASRAGTGVPLHF
few | - | TRBJ2-5 | TRBV12-5 | TGTGCTAGTGGTTTAGCTGGACAAGAGACCCAGTACTTC | CASGLAGQETQYF
few | TRBD1 | TRBJ2-5 | TRBV11-2 | TGTGCCAGCAGCTGGACAGGGGTAGAGACCCAGTACTTC | CASSWTGVETQYF
- | - | TRBJ2-5 | TRBV27 | TGTGCCAGCAGTTTAAGTGACACGCAAGAGACCCAGTACTTC | CASSLSDTQETQYF
- | - | TRBJ2-7 | TRBV24-1 | TGTGCCACCAGCCGGGCCTCCCTGATGGGGCAGTACTTC | CATSRASLMGQYF
- | - | TRBJ1-5 | TRBV4-1 | TGCGCCAGCAGCCAAGCAGGGAATCAGCCCCAGCATTTT | CASSQAGNQPQHF
- | - | TRBJ1-4 | TRBV12-3/TRBV12-4 | TGTGCCAGCAGTTTATATGAAAAACTGTTTTTT | CASSLYEKLFF
- | - | TRBJ2-2 | TRBV12-3/TRBV12-4 | TGTGCCAGCAGCTACAGGGTTAACACCGGGGAGCTGTTTTTT | CASSYRVNTGELFF
- | - | TRBJ2-2 | TRBV30 | TGTGCCTTCGATACGGGAACCGGGGAGCTGTTTTTT | CAFDTGTGELFF
few | - | TRBJ2-1 | TRBV10-2 | TGCGCCAGCAGTGTCAGTCTGAATGAGCAGTTCTTC | CASSVSLNEQFF
few | - | TRBJ2-7 | TRBV12-3/TRBV12-4 | TGTGCCAGCAGTTTATCGGGTGCGGCCGAGCAGTACTTC | CASSLSGAAEQYF
- | - | TRBJ1-1 | TRBV6-9 | TGTGCCAGCAGTTCCTACACTGAAGCTTTCTTT | CASSSYTEAFF
many | TRBD1 | TRBJ2-7 | TRBV6-1 | TGTGCCAGCAGTCGGGACAGGGGGCACGAGCAGTACTTC | CASSRDRGHEQYF
few | - | TRBJ1-1 | TRBV2 | TGTGCCAGCGGGCGGCAGCCGAACACTGAAGCTTTCTTT | CASGRQPNTEAFF
many | - | TRBJ2-1 | TRBV27 | TGTGCCAGCAGCGGAGGCGGGGCAAATGAGCAGTTCTTC | CASSGGGANEQFF
few | TRBD2 | TRBJ2-3 | TRBV6-1 | TGTGCCAGCAGGAGCGGGAGTGGCACAGATACGCAGTATTTT | CASRSGSGTDTQYF
many | - | TRBJ2-7 | TRBV7-6 | TGTGCCAGCAGCATGGCCCCCCCCCCTCCTAACGAGCAGTACTTC | CASSMAPPPPNEQYF
- | TRBD1 | TRBJ2-5 | TRBV6-1 | TGTGCCAGCAGCCCCTCCGGGACAGCAAAAGAGACCCAGTACTTC | CASSPSGTAKETQYF
few | TRBD2 | TRBJ2-3 | TRBV20-1 | TGCAGTGCTTACGCCGGGAGGGGTAGCACAGATACGCAGTATTTT | CSAYAGRGSTDTQYF
- | TRBD1 | TRBJ2-2 | TRBV7-2 | TGTGCCAGCAGCTCGGACAGGCTGGGGACCGGGGAGCTGTTTTTT | CASSSDRLGTGELFF
- | TRBD1 | TRBJ2-2 | TRBV27 | TGTGCCAGCAGTTCTACAGACAGGGGCCGTATCGCGAACACCGGGGAGCTGTTTTTT | CASSSTDRGRIANTGELFF
- | TRBD1 | TRBJ1-1 | TRBV12-3/TRBV12-4 | TGTGCCAGCAGAGGGACAGCCGAAGCTTTCTTT | CASRGTAEAFF
- | - | TRBJ1-1 | TRBV5-1 | TGCGCCAGCAGCCCGGGAGGTTCTGCATCGAACACTGAAGCTTTCTTT | CASSPGGSASNTEAFF
many | - | TRBJ2-5 | TRBV18 | TGTGCCAGCTCACCATCCCTAAGGGGGATGCTTGAGACCCAGTACTTC | CASSPSLRGMLETQYF
- | - | TRBJ2-1 | TRBV3-1 | TGTGCCAGCAGCGACACCAGGGACGAGCAGTTCTTC | CASSDTRDEQFF
- | - | TRBJ2-7 | TRBV6-2/TRBV6-3 | TGTGCCACCAGGGAGGGGGCGCGGGAGCAGTACTTC | CATREGAREQYF
few | - | TRBJ1-5 | TRBV24-1 | TGTGCCACCAGCCGGGGCCTTCATCAGCCCCAGCATTTT | CATSRGLHQPQHF
- | TRBD1 | TRBJ1-2 | TRBV5-4 | TGTGCCAGCAGCTTGCCCCCCGGACAGGGGGATGGCTACACCTTC | CASSLPPGQGDGYTF
few | TRBD1 | TRBJ1-6 | TRBV12-3/TRBV12-4 | TGTGCCAGCAGTGACCGGACAGGGGGCGATTCACCCCTCCACTTT | CASSDRTGGDSPLHF
- | - | TRBJ1-3 | TRBV7-8 | TGTGCCAGCAGCCGAACAGGGACGGACTCTGGAAACACCATATATTTT | CASSRTGTDSGNTIYF
- | - | TRBJ1-1 | TRBV12-3/TRBV12-4 | TGTGCCAGCAGCTTAGGGGCTCTGAACACTGTCGCTTTCTTT | CASSLGALNTVAFF
few | - | TRBJ1-5 | TRBV24-1 | TGTGCCACCAGTGGAAATTTGGGGGAAGCCCAGCCCCAGCATTTT | CATSGNLGEAQPQHF
- | - | TRBJ1-4 | TRBV15 | TGTGCCACCAGCAGACGTTGGACGGCCGGGAATGAAAAACTGTTTTTT | CATSRRWTAGNEKLFF
- | - | TRBJ2-5 | TRBV7-7 | TGTGCTAGCAGCCACGGGACCGGATCCACTGGGAAGACCCAGTACTTC | CASSHGTGSTGKTQYF
- | TRBD2 | TRBJ2-7 | TRBV4-1 | TGCGCCAGCAGCACCACAAGCGGGGGCTACGAGCAGTACTTC | CASSTTSGGYEQYF
once | TRBD2 | TRBJ2-1 | TRBV20-1 | TGCAGTGCTAGTGGACTAGCGGGGGCTTCCTACAATGAGCAGTTCTTC | CSASGLAGASYNEQFF
few | - | TRBJ2-2 | TRBV27 | TGTGCCAGCAGGATCCGGTCGTCGCGGGATTCCACCGGGGAGCTGTTTTTT | CASRIRSSRDSTGELFF
- | - | TRBJ1-1 | TRBV12-3/TRBV12-4 | TGTGCCAGCAGTTTAGATGACGTGAACACTGAAGCTTTCTTT | CASSLDDVNTEAFF
few | TRBD1 | TRBJ1-2 | TRBV6-9 | TGTGCCAGCAGTGAAGGGACAGCAACAAGACTTAACTATGGCTACACCTTC | CASSEGTATRLNYGYTF
- | - | TRBJ2-7 | TRBV6-4 | TGTGCCAGCAGTGAAAGAGTGGGCTACGAGCAGTACTTC | CASSERVGYEQYF
- | - | TRBJ2-2 | TRBV6-2/TRBV6-3 | TGTGCCAGCAGCCCCTGGCCCACCGGGGAGCTGTTTTTT | CASSPWPTGELFF
- | - | TRBJ2-1 | TRBV27 | TGTGCCAGCAGTTTAGGCCGGGTCGACAATGAGCAGTTCTTC | CASSLGRVDNEQFF
- | TRBD1 | TRBJ1-5 | TRBV19 | TGTGCCAGTAGTATCGGGACAGCTAGTTTTTATCAGCCCCAGCATTTT | CASSIGTASFYQPQHF
many | TRBD2 | TRBJ2-3 | TRBV27 | TGTGCCAGCAGTTCCCGACTAGCCGGGGGCACAGATACGCAGTATTTT | CASSSRLAGGTDTQYF
- | - | TRBJ2-2 | TRBV12-3/TRBV12-4 | TGTGCCAGCAGTTTGGGCACCGGGGAGCTGTTTTTT | CASSLGTGELFF
few | - | TRBJ1-5 | TRBV12-3/TRBV12-4 | TGTGCCAGCAGTTTGGGTGCGTGGGGGAGTAGCAATCAGCCCCAGCATTTT | CASSLGAWGSSNQPQHF
- | - | TRBJ2-7 | TRBV11-2 | TGTGCCAGCAGCTTAATAGGGGGTCACTACGAGCAGTACTTC | CASSLIGGHYEQYF
once | - | TRBJ1-1 | TRBV2 | TGTGCCAGCAGTGGCTTTGGCCCGAAGGGACTCCAGAACACTGAAGCTTTCTTT | CASSGFGPKGLQNTEAFF
few | - | TRBJ1-2 | TRBV12-3/TRBV12-4 | TGTGCCAGCAGTTGGTCGGGGGTAGGCTACACCTTC | CASSWSGVGYTF
many | - | TRBJ1-2 | TRBV27 | TGTGCCAGCAGTTTTGAGGGTAACTATGGCTACACCTTC | CASSFEGNYGYTF
few | - | TRBJ1-2 | TRBV6-1 | TGTGCCAGCAGTGAAGGAGGCCACTATGGCTACACCTTC | CASSEGGHYGYTF